This entry describes one T cell receptor beta chain. The clone's antigen remains unknown. Per-base quality was not reported, and no clone a single base away is much larger than it. The CDR3 runs 14 residues from the cysteine to the phenylalanine. This entry keeps only the CDR3 DNA: 42 bases, framed from base 1. Between the V and J ends, shortened by 0 bases and 5 bases respectively, the junction contains 10 bases. CDR1 and CDR2 are drawn from the germline V gene: LGHNT, FRNRAP. The TCR beta CDR3 regions were amplified from the RNA transcripts. The TCR CDR3 was subjected to a first round of RT-PCR using the HTBI primer set and the Qiagen OneStep RT-PCR kit. A second multiplex PCR round built the libraries, followed by size selection and purification. Libraries were sequenced paired-end with 100 bp reads on an Illumina HiSeq2000. In the original analysis: SOAPnuke was used to process the raw data, removing reads that contained adapters or uncalled bases, had a mean Phred below 15, or lacked an exact match to the constant primer or identifier. High-quality paired reads were merged using COPE v1.2.5, and each unique nucleotide sequence was defined as a clonotype. MiTCR v1.1 was used to align clonotypes to the IMGT TRBV, TRBD and TRBJ reference segments. The analysis included only V-J combinations with a frequency above 0.0001, which together covered more than 99% of the repertoires. The TCS score was defined as the ratio of F50 (clonal expansion) to E x V (chaos), calculated using BLOSUM62-based TCRdist between CDR3 peptides within each V-J. Welch's t-statistics and random forest reduced around 520 V-J features to some 14, which were used in a naive Bayes classifier (R e1071). Using fastp at Q25 and MiXCR, TCRdb reprocessed the public reads and kept productive beta chains. CDR3 protein duplicates are merged, each entry listing the most common genes and DNA. TCRdb, not the authors, supplied the V and J calls. The sample data list 600,000 to 850,000 distinct CDR3 sequences, and approximately 19% of these were observed just once. Of the sample, 15% to 20% falls within the top ten clones.

Hyperthyroidism patients were aged 18 to 65 years and newly diagnosed, with disease duration of less than 2 months. Patients with uncontrolled infections, other autoimmune diseases, pregnancy or lactation were excluded. Diagnoses were based on clinical symptoms, serum thyroxine and TRAb, thyroid ultrasound and orbital computed tomography. For progressor patients, blood was drawn at the first diagnosis of hyperthyroidism, before any ophthalmopathy symptoms had appeared. PBMCs were isolated from 10 ml of fresh peripheral blood by Ficoll-Paque density gradient centrifugation. Progressor patients were defined as those initially diagnosed with Graves' hyperthyroidism in whom ophthalmopathy developed during follow-up. Total RNA was extracted with Trizol reagent, and quality was checked on an Agilent 2100 Bioanalyzer. The sample originates from a study of T cells in Graves' hyperthyroidism and ophthalmopathy (dated by TCRdb to between 2018 and 2021). As for the study more broadly: Peripheral blood samples were taken at initial diagnosis, before any treatment was given. To identify TCR V-J signatures that set the groups apart, the researchers used a discovery cohort of 100 patients, made up of roughly 40 with Graves' ophthalmopathy and some 60 with stable Graves' hyperthyroidism. Prospective prediction of ophthalmopathy was tested in an independent validation cohort consisting of some 19 hyperthyroidism patients and about 17 patients who later progressed to ophthalmopathy. For training and testing, the 95 to 100 patients in the discovery cohort were randomly divided in a 7:3 ratio. In about 6 Graves' hyperthyroidism patients, the study also compared T-cell repertoires from thyroid tissue with T-cell repertoires from blood. Following sampling, methimazole starting at 30 mg daily was given to hyperthyroidism patients, and high-dose intravenous methylprednisolone was given to ophthalmopathy patients. The paper describes TCR Vbeta CDR3 sequencing of 135 peripheral blood samples, made up of 43 ophthalmopathy patients, roughly 75 hyperthyroidism patients and 17 progressor patients. What the study reported, not specific to this receptor: In validation, progression to ophthalmopathy was predicted by the model with around 70% sensitivity and 72.22% specificity, a median of 6.5 months before onset. Most expanded thyroid clonotypes (frequency above 0.001) were also found in blood, which suggests that blood repertoires may mirror thyroid immune responses. Sample size was not statistically predetermined, and investigators were not blinded to group allocation. A 13 V-J signature model separated ophthalmopathy from stable hyperthyroidism, with roughly 88% sensitivity and about 81% specificity in cross-validation and 80%/75% in testing.

This receptor was identified in a woman aged 45-65 years with Graves' hyperthyroidism that later progressed to Graves' ophthalmopathy. This chain is built from TRBV12-5 and TRBJ1-2, with no reliable assignment of the D segment. Sample: blood. The CDR3 sequence is CASGLVNRGYGYTF. The DNA reads TGTGCTAGTGGTTTGGTAAACCGGGGTTATGGCTACACCTTC. With the rest looked up from the reference TRBV12-5 and TRBJ1-2 genes rather than sequenced, the full variable domain is DARVTQTPRHKVTEMGQEVTMRCQPILGHNTVFWYRQTMMQGLELLAYFRNRAPLDDSGMPKDRFSAEMPDATLATLKIQPSEPRDSAVYFCASGLVNRGYGYTFGSGTRLTVV.